A single sample is the source of the 27 T cell receptor beta chains below, sequenced in a study of blood T cell repertoires in COVID-19. The protocol was immunoSEQ multiplex PCR, while the TCRdb copy is restricted to in-frame clones and leaves out a portion. The sample lists under 200,000 clones; around 89% were seen once. The specimen was peripheral blood. Receptors were obtained from a man in his forties or fifties with active or convalescent COVID-19.

V usage is TRBV7-3 and J usage is TRBJ2-1; D perhaps matches TRBD1 (6 bases). The CDR3 runs 14 residues. The germline V and J ends were trimmed by 1 base and 9 bases, with 13 bases remaining between them. From germline, CDR1 is SGHTA and CDR2 FQGTGA. DNA of the CDR3: TGTGCCAGCAGCTTAAAGGGACAAGGGGGTGAGCAGTTCTTC. Protein sequence: CASSLKGQGGEQFF. Full variable domain (outside the CDR3, taken from reference TRBV7-3 and TRBJ2-1): GAGVSQTPSNKVTEKGKYVELRCDPISGHTALYWYRQSLGQGPEFLIYFQGTGAADDSGLPNDRFFAVRPEGSVSTLKIQRTERGDSAVYLCASSLKGQGGEQFFGPGTRLTVL.

The rearrangement uses TRBV11-3 and TRBJ2-7; TRBD1 agrees at 10 bases. This CDR3 is 16 amino acids long. Germline values: CDR1 SGHNT, CDR2 YENEEA. J was trimmed by 4 bases and V by 1 base; bases with no gene match: 7. DNA of the CDR3: TGTGCCAGCAGCTTAGTTGGGACAGGGGTTTCTTACGAGCAGTACTTC. Amino acid sequence: CASSLVGTGVSYEQYF.

The V gene is TRBV7-2, the J gene TRBJ2-3; no clear D. The CDR3 has 17 amino acids. The V and J ends lost 2 bases and 2 bases respectively, with 17 bases between them. The germline V gene encodes CDR1 SGHTA and CDR2 FQGNSA. The CDR3 DNA sequence: TGTGCCAGCAGCTTAACGATGAGAGGCTCGCACACAGATACGCAGTATTTT. Translated: CASSLTMRGSHTDTQYF. Using reference TRBV7-2 and TRBJ2-3 for the parts outside the CDR3, the full variable domain is GAGVSQSPSNKVTEKGKDVELRCDPISGHTALYWYRQSLGQGLEFLIYFQGNSAPDKSGLPSDRFSAERTGGSVSTLTIQRTQQEDSAVYLCASSLTMRGSHTDTQYFGPGTRLTVL.

This chain connects TRBV5-4 to TRBJ2-1; tentative D call: TRBD2 (5 bases). The V and J ends lost 4 bases and 6 bases respectively, with 11 bases between them. Germline V CDR1 and CDR2: SGHNT, YYREEE (reference sequence). The CDR3 consists of 13 residues. CDR3 sequence reads: CASSLLRGNEQFF. The CDR3 DNA reads TGTGCCAGCAGCCTTCTACGGGGCAATGAGCAGTTCTTC.

The chain uses TRBV7-9 and TRBJ1-5; the D gene is possibly TRBD1 (5 bases). The CDR3 is 14 residues long. Germline CDR1 reads SEHNR; CDR2 reads FQNEAQ (reference sequence). The V end was cut by 5 bases, the J end by 5 bases, with 13 bases between. The CDR3 region is CASSPDSLHQPQHF. Written as DNA, the CDR3 is TGTGCCAGCAGCCCAGACAGCCTACATCAGCCCCAGCATTTT.

The rearrangement links TRBV3-1 (or the pseudogene TRBV3-2) to TRBJ2-1; TRBD1 aligns across 10 bases. V shed 3 bases and J 5 bases; nucleotides not matched to a gene: 7. This CDR3 is 16 amino acids long. Per the germline V gene, CDR1 is LGHDT and CDR2 is YNNKEL (reference sequence). The CDR3 region has the DNA TGTGCCAGCAGCCACACCCGGGACAGGGGTAACAATGAGCAGTTCTTC. It encodes CASSHTRDRGNNEQFF.

V gene TRBV6-5 combines with J gene TRBJ1-1; possibly TRBD1 for D (5 bases). Germline V lookup: CDR1 MNHEY, CDR2 SVGAGI. The CDR3 contains 12 residues. V was trimmed by 5 bases and J by 8 bases, leaving 12 bases between them. DNA of the CDR3: TGTGCCAGCAGTCTTTTGACAGTCGAAGCTTTCTTT. This gives the protein CASSLLTVEAFF.

The genes are TRBV6-1 and TRBJ1-1; TRBD1 is a possible D gene (5 bases). Germline lookup yields CDR1 MNHNS and CDR2 SASEGT. Trimming left V 2 bases short and J 0 bases short, with 13 bases between. The CDR3 extends over 16 amino acids. This CDR3 is CASSELGGSMNTEAFF. CDR3 DNA: TGTGCCAGCAGTGAATTGGGGGGAAGCATGAACACTGAAGCTTTCTTT.

This chain uses TRBV19 with TRBJ2-3; D may be TRBD1 (9 bases). The germline V gene encodes CDR1 LNHDA and CDR2 SQIVND (reference sequence). The CDR3 consists of 17 residues. The V end lost 4 bases, the J end lost 3 bases, and 20 bases lay between the germline ends. This CDR3 is CASSTSRGGTGTDTQYF. CDR3 sequence (DNA): TGTGCCAGTAGTACCTCACGGGGGGGGACAGGGACAGATACGCAGTATTTT.

The chain links TRBV15 to TRBJ2-7; possibly TRBD1 for D (6 bases). Germline CDR1 and CDR2: LNHNV and YYDKDF (reference sequence). CDR3 length equals 14 residues. Trimming left V 5 bases short and J 7 bases short, with 18 bases between. The CDR3 nucleotides read TGTGCCACCAGCCCCGGCCAGGGGTTTTGGGAGCAGTACTTC. As protein: CATSPGQGFWEQYF.

The genes are TRBV9 and TRBJ2-5; 7 bases map to TRBD1. The CDR3 totals 14 residues. V was clipped by 1 base and J by 4 bases; unmatched bases: 4. CDR1 SGDLS and CDR2 YYNGEE come from the germline V gene. CDR3 sequence reads: CASSVRDSRETQYF. The CDR3 nucleotides read TGTGCCAGCAGCGTAAGGGACAGCCGAGAGACCCAGTACTTC.

A few counts support this clone. The rearrangement uses TRBV4-3 and TRBJ2-1; TRBD2 aligns across 11 bases. The V segment lost 4 bases and the J segment 5 bases; nucleotides outside the gene matches: 7. Germline V gene data show CDR1 as LGHNA and CDR2 as YSLEER. The CDR3 totals 16 residues. As DNA, the CDR3 is TGCGCCAGCAGCCCCCTCCTAGCGGGGGGTCACAATGAGCAGTTCTTC. This encodes CASSPLLAGGHNEQFF.

This chain connects TRBV28 to TRBJ1-2; no clear D gene. Germline-derived CDR1 and CDR2 are MDHEN and SYDVKM. The CDR3 consists of 14 residues. V lost 6 bases to trimming and J lost 2 bases, with 13 bases between them. CDR3 sequence: CASRITHENYGYTF. CDR3 nucleotide sequence: TGTGCCAGCAGAATTACTCATGAGAACTATGGCTACACCTTC.

Worth noting for this clone: The sample holds other DNA sequences that translate to the same CDR3. This sequence joins TRBV28 and TRBJ1-5, with 7 bases matching TRBD1. V lost 6 bases to trimming and J lost 0 bases; unmatched junction nucleotides: 2. Germline lookup yields CDR1 MDHEN and CDR2 SYDVKM. The CDR3 loop spans 14 amino acids. The CDR3 sequence is CASRGQISNQPQHF. CDR3 nucleotide sequence: TGTGCCAGCAGGGGACAGATTAGCAATCAGCCCCAGCATTTT.

There are a few counts of this clone. V and J are TRBV18 and TRBJ1-2; tentatively, D is TRBD1 (5 bases). Trimming left V 1 base short and J 8 bases short, with 17 bases between. This CDR3 is built from 15 residues. Germline loops: CDR1 KGHSH, CDR2 LQKENI. Here the CDR3 reads CASSPLQGEALGYTF. The CDR3, as DNA: TGTGCCAGCTCACCACTACAAGGGGAAGCATTAGGCTACACCTTC. The complete variable domain, with remaining parts taken from reference TRBV18 and TRBJ1-2, reads NAGVMQNPRHLVRRRGQEARLRCSPMKGHSHVYWYRQLPEEGLKFMVYLQKENIIDESGMPKERFSAEFPKEGPSILRIQQVVRGDSAAYFCASSPLQGEALGYTFGSGTRLTVV.

The chain couples TRBV21-1 to TRBJ2-5; TRBD2 is the table's D call, not checked against the DNA. TRBV21-1 is noted as a pseudogene. The CDR3 covers 15 residues. CDR3 sequence: CASSKVHLREETQYF. The CDR3 bases are TGTGCCAGCAGCAAAGTTCACCTCCGGGAGGAGACCCAGTACTTC.

V is TRBV7-8 and J is TRBJ1-1, with TRBD1 matching 7 bases. Germline values: CDR1 SGHVS, CDR2 FQNEAQ. The J segment lost 0 bases and the V segment lost 5 bases, leaving 6 bases of the junction unmatched. The CDR3 is made up of 15 amino acids. CDR3 loop: CASSSYRGMNTEAFF. The CDR3 nucleotides are TGTGCCAGCAGCAGCTACAGGGGAATGAACACTGAAGCTTTCTTT.

This chain links TRBV10-3 with TRBJ1-2, with a possible D match to TRBD1 (6 bases). Looked up from germline, CDR1 is ENHRY and CDR2 is SYGVKD. This CDR3 is 14 amino acids long. Trimming took off 3 bases at V and 4 bases at J, with 12 bases between the two ends. This CDR3 is CAISDGQRPYGYTF. The CDR3 coding sequence is TGTGCCATCAGTGACGGACAGAGACCCTATGGCTACACCTTC.

The rearrangement links TRBV11-3 to TRBJ1-3; D is unresolved. Trimming shortened V by 5 bases and J by 5 bases, and 10 bases separated the two germline ends. This CDR3 is 13 amino acids long. Per the germline V gene, CDR1 is SGHNT and CDR2 is YENEEA. The CDR3 spells CASSPGFRNTIYF. As DNA, the CDR3 is TGTGCCAGCAGCCCAGGATTTAGAAACACCATATATTTT.

Only one count was recorded for this clone. CDR3 DNA sequence: TGTGCCAGCAGCTTACTAACCGCGAACACCGGGGAGCTGTTTTTT. Translated, it gives CASSLLTANTGELFF. The chain uses TRBV7-9 and TRBJ2-2; no firm D call. The CDR3 contains 15 residues. The germline V gene encodes CDR1 SEHNR and CDR2 FQNEAQ (reference sequence). V lost 2 bases and J lost 0, with 7 bases in between.

V usage is TRBV28 and J usage is TRBJ2-2; D might be TRBD2 (5 bases). The V end was cut by 2 bases, the J end by 4 bases, with 17 bases between. Germline CDR1 is MDHEN and CDR2 is SYDVKM. This CDR3 contains 17 residues. The CDR3 DNA follows: TGTGCCAGCAGTTTAGCGGGCAGTGTAGTTAGCACCGGGGAGCTGTTTTTT. Its protein product is CASSLAGSVVSTGELFF.

V and J are TRBV28 and TRBJ1-5; D may be TRBD1 (6 bases). The germline V gene encodes CDR1 MDHEN and CDR2 SYDVKM. The V end lost 5 bases, the J end lost 7 bases, and 18 bases lay between the germline ends. The CDR3 extends over 15 amino acids. The CDR3 loop reads CASSPLRGQGQPQHF. The CDR3 DNA follows: TGTGCCAGCAGTCCTCTGCGGGGGCAGGGGCAGCCCCAGCATTTT.

The gene calls are TRBV6-1 and TRBJ2-7, with D perhaps matching TRBD1 (5 bases). The ends were cut back, 0 bases at V and 3 bases at J, with 15 bases in the middle. The germline gives CDR1 MNHNS, CDR2 SASEGT. The CDR3 totals 16 residues. Here the CDR3 reads CASSEALTDPFYEQYF. Written as DNA, the CDR3 is TGTGCCAGCAGTGAAGCGCTGACAGATCCTTTCTACGAGCAGTACTTC.

The chain carries TRBV7-2 and TRBJ2-7; 9 positions match TRBD1. CDR1 is SGHTA and CDR2 is FQGNSA in the germline V gene. The CDR3 covers 16 residues. The V and J ends lost 0 bases and 3 bases, in that order; junction bases with no gene match: 6. This CDR3 is CASSLAGTGPNYEQYF. As DNA, the CDR3 is TGTGCCAGCAGCTTAGCCGGGACAGGGCCCAACTACGAGCAGTACTTC.

This clone was seen just once. The rearrangement links TRBV6-5 to TRBJ2-1, with TRBD2 matching 11 bases. The J segment lost 8 bases and the V segment lost 2 bases, leaving 8 bases of the junction unmatched. The germline CDR1 and CDR2 sequences are MNHEY and SVGAGI. This CDR3 comprises 16 residues. This CDR3 is CASSYPLAGGPDEQFF. Here the CDR3 DNA reads TGTGCCAGCAGTTACCCTTTAGCGGGAGGGCCGGATGAGCAGTTCTTC.

A single count supports this clone. The J gene is TRBJ1-4, the V gene TRBV7-9; 7 nucleotides agree with TRBD1. The CDR3 covers 17 residues. Losses at the gene ends were 3 bases for V and 1 base for J; bases not matched to a gene: 8. Germline assignment: CDR1 SEHNR and CDR2 FQNEAQ (reference sequence). Here the CDR3 DNA reads TGTGCCAGCAGCTTTGCGACCGGGACAGAAACTAATGAAAAACTGTTTTTT. This encodes CASSFATGTETNEKLFF.

The rearrangement links TRBV19 to TRBJ2-7; tentatively, D is TRBD1 (6 bases). Deletions cut 4 bases from V and 2 bases from J, with 12 bases between. Per the germline V gene, CDR1 is LNHDA and CDR2 is SQIVND (reference sequence). The CDR3 is 14 amino acids. CDR3 residues: CASSTGVRAYEQYF. The CDR3 nucleotides are TGTGCCAGTAGTACAGGGGTCCGGGCCTACGAGCAGTACTTC.